This TCR beta chain appears in the sequencing data of a study of T cell responses to AZD1222 COVID-19 vaccine. Findings and caveats of the study: All repertoire sampling was performed exclusively after the peak T cell response. Donor demographics were predominantly white British with a female majority; clonal diversity may be underestimated. Unmutated variant regions are reportedly the target of nearly half of TCRs that are spike-specific.

TCRdb's table, derived via immunoSEQ multiplex PCR, lists solely in-frame clones and lacks some. The sample has about 120,000 clones; 70% to 90% are singletons. Concerning this clone itself: The antigen remains unidentified.

Trimming stripped 7 bases from V and 7 bases from J, with 22 bases between. Germline V gene sequence: CDR1 LNHDA, CDR2 SQIVND (reference sequence). This CDR3 region has 15 residues. The sequences come from peripheral blood, collected 28 days after the second AZD1222 dose. The receptor was isolated from an adult who received the AZD1222 COVID-19 vaccine. This chain links TRBV19 with TRBJ1-2, with a tentative D call TRBD1 (6 bases). DNA of the CDR3: TGTGCCAGTACTCAGGGGACACTCCTTTGGGGTGGCTACACCTTC. Amino acids: CASTQGTLLWGGYTF.